This T cell receptor (beta chain) was identified during a study of blood T cells in healthy people across ages. General study results and limits: Long-lived donors had more naive CD4+ cells and higher diversity than aged donors.

Concerning this clonotype: Its cognate antigen is unknown.

Primed by a sample-barcoded 5' primer and a J-beta primer mix, a second PCR proceeded for 7 to 11 cycles. Sequencing of every sample gave 2.5 million or more CDR3-containing paired-end reads. In TCRdb, the 5' RACE reads were re-called with MiXCR into one record per CDR3 protein. The table records over 1,200,000 distinct CDR3 sequences, around 55% of them present only once. This CDR3 has 14 amino acids. Germline V gene lookup returns CDR1 KGHSH and CDR2 LQKENI. The germline V and J ends were trimmed by 2 bases and 8 bases, with 10 bases remaining between them. This rearrangement joins TRBV18 to TRBJ1-6, with unresolved D. Sequencing was done on a sample of blood. This TCR was sampled from a young man in good health. CDR3 sequence reads: CASSPSGSYSPLHF. The CDR3 nucleotides are TGTGCCAGCTCACCATCGGGCAGCTATTCACCCCTCCACTTT.